These 18 T cell receptor beta chains came from one sample sequenced in a study of shared clonotypes between healthy human individuals. The naive CD8 fraction comprised CD45RO-negative cells positively selected for CCR7 and excluded terminally differentiated effector memory CD45RA+ cells. The method was immunoSEQ multiplex PCR; TCRdb's version includes in-frame clones alone and lacks a portion of them. The sample consists of millions of clones, approximately 94% of them appearing once. Sequencing input: naive CD8+ T cells from PBMCs. The receptor set was obtained from a young man in good health. Some clones in this sample may be carry-over from other donors' samples.

This clone was picked up one time. The chain employs TRBV11-2 and TRBJ2-7, with 8 positions matching TRBD2. J gave up 4 bases and V 4 bases, and 6 bases lay outside the gene matches. In germline, CDR1 is SGHAT, CDR2 FQNNGV. The CDR3 length is 14 residues. The DNA for the CDR3 is TGTGCCAGCAGCTGGGGCGGGGGGCCTTACGAGCAGTACTTC. As protein: CASSWGGGPYEQYF.

V gene TRBV18 combines with J gene TRBJ2-5; 12 bases line up with TRBD2. V lost 0 bases and J lost 5; bases outside the gene matches: 7. CDR1 and CDR2 from the germline V gene are KGHSH and LQKENI. CDR3 length equals 17 residues. The CDR3 spells CASSPPRLAGVTETQYF. DNA of the CDR3: TGTGCCAGCTCACCACCGAGACTAGCGGGAGTAACGGAGACCCAGTACTTC. Using reference TRBV18 and TRBJ2-5 for the parts outside the CDR3, the full variable domain is NAGVMQNPRHLVRRRGQEARLRCSPMKGHSHVYWYRQLPEEGLKFMVYLQKENIIDESGMPKERFSAEFPKEGPSILRIQQVVRGDSAAYFCASSPPRLAGVTETQYFGPGTRLLVL.

This clone appeared a few times. The chain employs TRBV21-1 and TRBJ1-5. TRBV21-1 is a recognized pseudogene. The CDR3 loop spans 14 amino acids. The CDR3 spells CASSKRSGLQPQHF. CDR3 DNA: TGTGCCAGCAGCAAAAGGTCGGGTCTCCAGCCCCAGCATTTT.

V and J are TRBV9 and TRBJ1-2, with TRBD1 matching 10 bases. J gave up 4 bases and V 3 bases, and 9 bases lay outside the gene matches. This CDR3 has 16 amino acids. Germline-derived CDR1 and CDR2 are SGDLS and YYNGEE. The chain's CDR3 is CASSAETGGRGYGYTF. The CDR3 DNA sequence: TGTGCCAGCAGCGCGGAGACAGGGGGCAGGGGCTATGGCTACACCTTC.

V and J are TRBV7-9 and TRBJ2-7, with D possibly matching TRBD1 (6 bases). Germline V CDR1 and CDR2: SEHNR, FQNEAQ (reference sequence). This CDR3 is built from 15 residues. The V and J ends lost 1 base and 5 bases respectively, with 15 bases between them. The CDR3 region has the DNA TGTGCCAGCAGCTTAGTAGCAGGGGCGTTCGACGAGCAGTACTTC. It specifies CASSLVAGAFDEQYF.

J is TRBJ1-4 and V is TRBV5-1; D gene ambiguous. V was clipped by 7 bases and J by 5 bases, with 12 bases between them. CDR1 is SGHRS and CDR2 is YFSETQ in the germline V gene. This CDR3 has 13 residues. The CDR3 region is CASLGWSNEKLFF. The CDR3 DNA is TGCGCCAGCTTGGGGTGGTCAAATGAAAAACTGTTTTTT. Combining the CDR3 with reference TRBV5-1 and TRBJ1-4 gives the whole variable domain KAGVTQTPRYLIKTRGQQVTLSCSPISGHRSVSWYQQTPGQGLQFLFEYFSETQRNKGNFPGRFSGRQFSNSRSEMNVSTLELGDSALYLCASLGWSNEKLFFGSGTQLSVL.

V usage is TRBV28 and J usage is TRBJ2-1, with D uncertain. CDR1 is MDHEN, CDR2 SYDVKM, per germline. The CDR3 covers 13 residues. Trimming shortened V by 6 bases and J by 8 bases, and 14 bases separated the two germline ends. The CDR3 loop reads CASRPGRLDEQFF. In nucleotides, the CDR3 is TGTGCCAGCAGGCCCGGACGGTTGGATGAGCAGTTCTTC. Variable domain in full (rest from reference TRBV28 and TRBJ2-1): DVKVTQSSRYLVKRTGEKVFLECVQDMDHENMFWYRQDPGLGLRLIYFSYDVKMKEKGDIPEGYSVSREKKERFSLILESASTNQTSMYLCASRPGRLDEQFFGPGTRLTVL.

This chain uses TRBV7-7 with TRBJ2-7; D is ambiguous. The V end lost 2 bases, the J end lost 5 bases, and 4 bases lay between the germline ends. The CDR3 sequence is 11 residues long. From germline, CDR1 is SSHAT and CDR2 FNYEAQ (reference sequence). The CDR3 DNA reads TGTGCCAGCAGCTTACTCCACGAGCAGTACTTC. It yields the protein CASSLLHEQYF.

The chain couples TRBV6-6 to TRBJ2-1; 12 bases agree with TRBD2. V trimming: 10 bases; J trimming: 6 bases; junction bases outside the gene matches: 10. CDR1 and CDR2 from the germline V gene are MNHNY and SVGAGI (reference sequence). There are 15 residues in the CDR3. The CDR3 spells CATKPGLAGLNEQFF. DNA for the CDR3: TGTGCCACCAAACCGGGACTAGCGGGTCTCAATGAGCAGTTCTTC.

The V call is TRBV5-6, the J call TRBJ1-5; TRBD1 matches 7 bases. The trim removed 3 bases at V and 4 bases at J, leaving 7 bases unmatched. Germline V gives CDR1 SGHDT, CDR2 YYEEEE. The CDR3 runs 15 residues. Here the CDR3 reads CASSYGTEKNQPQHF. CDR3 DNA: TGTGCCAGCAGCTACGGGACAGAGAAAAATCAGCCCCAGCATTTT.

The V and J genes are TRBV4-1 and TRBJ1-4, with D possibly TRBD1 on 5 matching bases. The CDR3 runs to 17 residues. Germline V gives CDR1 MGHRA, CDR2 YSYEKL. V lost 0 bases, J lost 6 bases, and 17 bases lay in between. CDR3 DNA: TGCGCCAGCAGCCAAGATCCGGGTCGCAGGGTAGATGAAAAACTGTTTTTT. Translated: CASSQDPGRRVDEKLFF.

To note about this clone: Other DNA sequences from this sample encode an identical CDR3 as well. The chain joins TRBV9 to TRBJ2-7; D remains ambiguous. CDR1 SGDLS and CDR2 YYNGEE come from the germline V gene. The CDR3 totals 14 residues. Between the trimmed V and J ends, which lost 0 bases and 1 base, there was a span of 8 bases. The CDR3 loop reads CASSVGVSSYEQYF. DNA of the CDR3: TGTGCCAGCAGCGTAGGGGTCTCGTCCTACGAGCAGTACTTC.

The V gene is TRBV19, the J gene TRBJ2-5; 10 nucleotides line up with TRBD2. CDR3 length equals 14 residues. The V segment lost 6 bases and the J segment 3 bases; nucleotides outside the gene matches: 4. From germline, CDR1 is LNHDA and CDR2 SQIVND (reference sequence). Here the CDR3 reads CASRPTSGEETQYF. The CDR3 coding sequence is TGTGCCAGTAGGCCCACTAGCGGGGAAGAGACCCAGTACTTC. The complete variable domain, with remaining parts taken from reference TRBV19 and TRBJ2-5, reads DGGITQSPKYLFRKEGQNVTLSCEQNLNHDAMYWYRQDPGQGLRLIYYSQIVNDFQKGDIAEGYSVSREKKESFPLTVTSAQKNPTAFYLCASRPTSGEETQYFGPGTRLLVL.

This chain links TRBV6-1 with TRBJ2-7, with D uncertain. Germline CDR1 reads MNHNS; CDR2 reads SASEGT. CDR3 length: 17 residues. Trimming took off 0 bases at V and 0 bases at J, with 15 bases between the two ends. CDR3 region: CASSEALNRRSSYEQYF. The CDR3 DNA follows: TGTGCCAGCAGTGAAGCGCTGAACAGACGAAGCTCCTACGAGCAGTACTTC.

The chain has TRBV9 and TRBJ1-2; TRBD1 matches 9 bases. The CDR3 sequence is 15 residues long. V lost 5 bases and J lost 4; bases outside the gene matches: 9. Germline assignment: CDR1 SGDLS and CDR2 YYNGEE. This chain's CDR3 is CASSHLWGQGYGYTF. DNA for the CDR3: TGTGCCAGCAGTCACCTTTGGGGACAGGGCTATGGCTACACCTTC.

The gene calls are TRBV13 and TRBJ2-2; TRBD2 matches at 12 bases. V lost 5 bases and J lost 4; bases outside the gene matches: 5. The CDR3 loop spans 16 amino acids. Germline loops: CDR1 PRHDT, CDR2 FYEKMQ (reference sequence). The CDR3 nucleotides read TGTGCCAGCAGCACCAGACTAGCGGGAGCCACCGGGGAGCTGTTTTTT. It encodes CASSTRLAGATGELFF.

The J gene is TRBJ2-7, the V gene TRBV11-2; TRBD2 matches 7 bases. CDR1 and CDR2 from the germline V gene are SGHAT and FQNNGV. The CDR3 extends over 15 amino acids. Unmatched junction bases numbered 5, after V lost 1 base and J lost 2 bases. CDR3 in DNA: TGTGCCAGCAGCTTAGTGCTAGCGGCGACCTACGAGCAGTACTTC. It codes for CASSLVLAATYEQYF.

The chain combines TRBV27 with TRBJ1-5, with D perhaps matching TRBD1 (6 bases). CDR1 is MNHEY, CDR2 SMNVEV, per germline (reference sequence). Trimming removed 6 bases at V and 0 bases at J, with 12 bases between. This CDR3 is 15 amino acids long. CDR3 protein: CASREQGYSNQPQHF. The CDR3 DNA follows: TGTGCCAGCAGGGAACAGGGATATAGCAATCAGCCCCAGCATTTT.